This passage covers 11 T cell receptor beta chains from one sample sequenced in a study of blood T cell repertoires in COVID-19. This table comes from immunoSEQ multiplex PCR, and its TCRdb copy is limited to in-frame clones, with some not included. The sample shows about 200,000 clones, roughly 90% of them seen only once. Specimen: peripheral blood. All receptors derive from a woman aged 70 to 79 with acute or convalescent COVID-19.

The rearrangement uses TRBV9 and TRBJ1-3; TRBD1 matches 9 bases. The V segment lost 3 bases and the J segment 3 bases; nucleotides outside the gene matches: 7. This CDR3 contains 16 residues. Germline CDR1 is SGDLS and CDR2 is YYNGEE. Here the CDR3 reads CASSDSGTGRGNTIYF. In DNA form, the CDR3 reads TGTGCCAGCAGCGACTCCGGGACAGGGCGTGGAAACACCATATATTTT.

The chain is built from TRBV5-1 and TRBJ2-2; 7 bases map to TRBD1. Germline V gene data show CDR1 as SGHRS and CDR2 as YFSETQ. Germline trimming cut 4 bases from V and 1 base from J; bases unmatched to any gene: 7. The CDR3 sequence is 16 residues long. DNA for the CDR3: TGCGCCAGCAGCCTCGGATGGACAGGGAACACCGGGGAGCTGTTTTTT. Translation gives CASSLGWTGNTGELFF.

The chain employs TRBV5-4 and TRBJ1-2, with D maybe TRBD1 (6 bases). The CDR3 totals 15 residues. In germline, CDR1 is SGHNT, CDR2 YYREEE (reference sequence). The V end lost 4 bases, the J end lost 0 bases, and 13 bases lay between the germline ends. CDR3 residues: CASSPSWTANYGYTF. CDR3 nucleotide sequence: TGTGCCAGCAGCCCGTCCTGGACAGCTAACTATGGCTACACCTTC.

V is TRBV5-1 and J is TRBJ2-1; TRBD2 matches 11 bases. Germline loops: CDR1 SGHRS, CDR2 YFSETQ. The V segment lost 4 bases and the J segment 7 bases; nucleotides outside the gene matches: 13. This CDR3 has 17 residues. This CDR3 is CASSADRSSGRRNEQFF. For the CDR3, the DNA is TGCGCCAGCAGCGCCGACCGTTCTAGCGGGAGGAGGAATGAGCAGTTCTTC.

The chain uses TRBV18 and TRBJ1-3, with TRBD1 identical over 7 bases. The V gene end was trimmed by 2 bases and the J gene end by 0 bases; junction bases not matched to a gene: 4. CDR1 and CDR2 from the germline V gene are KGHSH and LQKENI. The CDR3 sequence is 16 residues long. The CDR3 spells CASSPTGDPSGNTIYF. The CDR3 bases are TGTGCCAGCTCACCAACAGGGGATCCCTCTGGAAACACCATATATTTT.

CDR3 loop: CASSLQGVPGANVLTF. The CDR3 DNA is TGTGCCAGCAGCTTACAGGGGGTGCCAGGGGCCAACGTCCTGACTTTC. The rearrangement uses TRBV5-6 and TRBJ2-6, with 8 bases aligning to TRBD1. V trimming: 2 bases; J trimming: 4 bases; junction bases outside the gene matches: 5. In germline, CDR1 is SGHDT, CDR2 YYEEEE. This CDR3 spans 16 amino acids.

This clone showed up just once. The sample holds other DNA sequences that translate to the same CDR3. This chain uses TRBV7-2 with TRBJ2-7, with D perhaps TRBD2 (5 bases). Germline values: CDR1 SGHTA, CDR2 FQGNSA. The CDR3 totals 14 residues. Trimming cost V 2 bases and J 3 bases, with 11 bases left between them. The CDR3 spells CASSLRLAIYEQYF. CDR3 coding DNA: TGTGCCAGCAGCTTAAGGCTAGCAATCTACGAGCAGTACTTC.

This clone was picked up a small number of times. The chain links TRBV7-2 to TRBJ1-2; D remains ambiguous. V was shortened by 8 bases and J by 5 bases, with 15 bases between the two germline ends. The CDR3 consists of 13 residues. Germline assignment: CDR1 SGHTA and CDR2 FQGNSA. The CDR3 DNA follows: TGTGCCAGCGCGGTGGAGGTTGAGTATGGCTACACCTTC. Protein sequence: CASAVEVEYGYTF.

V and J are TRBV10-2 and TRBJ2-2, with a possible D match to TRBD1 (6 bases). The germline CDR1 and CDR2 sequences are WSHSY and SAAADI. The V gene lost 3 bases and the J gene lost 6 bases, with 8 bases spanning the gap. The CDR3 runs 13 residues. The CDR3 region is CASSETGSGELFF. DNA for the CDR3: TGCGCCAGCAGTGAAACAGGGTCCGGGGAGCTGTTTTTT.

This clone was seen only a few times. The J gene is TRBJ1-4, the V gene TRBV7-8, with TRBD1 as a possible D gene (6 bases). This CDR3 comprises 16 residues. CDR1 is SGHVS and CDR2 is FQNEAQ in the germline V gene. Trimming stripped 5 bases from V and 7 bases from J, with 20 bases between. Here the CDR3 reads CASSLLPHRGSEKLFF. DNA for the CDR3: TGTGCCAGCAGCCTACTTCCACATAGGGGGAGTGAAAAACTGTTTTTT.

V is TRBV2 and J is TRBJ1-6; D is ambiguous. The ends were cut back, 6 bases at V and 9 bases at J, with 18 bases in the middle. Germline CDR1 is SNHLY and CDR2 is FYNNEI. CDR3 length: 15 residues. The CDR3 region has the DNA TGTGCCAGCAGCCTCCGGGTCGTGAGTCGTTCACCCCTCCACTTT. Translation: CASSLRVVSRSPLHF.